This TCR beta chain was obtained from a study of shared clonotypes between healthy human individuals. Study context: The study used three CD4 naive, three CD4 memory, two CD8 naive and one CD8 memory plate per donor.

The deep-level immunoSEQ assay was used. Profiling relied on immunoSEQ multiplex PCR, and the TCRdb table lists in-frame clones only, not all of them. In the table there are 2,500,000 or so clones, just under 95% of which are singletons. With regard to this clone: The antigen is not known.

The CDR3 runs 15 residues. Looked up from germline, CDR1 is MGHDK and CDR2 is SYGVNS. V lost 3 bases and J 8 bases, leaving 19 bases between the germline ends. Overall study results and limits: Memory subsets generally showed smaller estimated richness than naive subsets did.

Sequencing was carried out using naive CD4+ T cells from PBMCs. The subset: CD45RA+ positively selected. The chain carries TRBV25-1 and TRBJ1-1; D not resolved. This TCR derives from a man between 18 and 29 years old in good health. Some clones in this sample may be carry-over from other donors' samples. CDR3 nucleotides: TGTGCCAGCAGTGAGGGTGCAGGCCCACAAAAGGAAGCTTTCTTT. Amino acid sequence: CASSEGAGPQKEAFF.